These 14 T cell receptor beta chains were all obtained from the same sample, sequenced in a study of blood T cell repertoires in COVID-19. Generated by immunoSEQ multiplex PCR, the TCRdb table keeps only in-frame clones and is missing some. The sample holds under 200,000 clones, roughly 85% seen once. The material sequenced was peripheral blood. These TCRs come from a woman aged 50 to 65 with COVID-19, enrolled during active disease.

V gene TRBV5-6 combines with J gene TRBJ2-3; D perhaps matches TRBD1 (5 bases). Looked up from germline, CDR1 is SGHDT and CDR2 is YYEEEE. V was shortened by 3 bases and J by 4 bases, with 15 bases between the two germline ends. The CDR3 is made up of 15 amino acids. The CDR3 here is CASSSPLGAPDTQYF. Written as DNA, the CDR3 is TGTGCCAGCAGCTCACCCCTAGGGGCCCCAGATACGCAGTATTTT.

This clone has a handful of counts. CDR3 nucleotides: TGTGCCAGCAGTTTACTCAATCAGCCCCAGCATTTT. Translating gives CASSLLNQPQHF. This rearrangement joins TRBV28 to TRBJ1-5; no clear D. V shed 2 bases and J shed 3 bases, with 2 bases lying between them. The CDR3 spans 12 residues. Per germline, CDR1 MDHEN and CDR2 SYDVKM.

This rearrangement joins TRBV6-5 to TRBJ1-4; 7 bases agree with TRBD1. Germline V gives CDR1 MNHEY, CDR2 SVGAGI. With 6 bases clipped from V and 5 bases from J, the junction kept 3 bases outside the gene matches. The CDR3 consists of 13 residues. The CDR3 loop reads CASRGQQNEKLFF. As DNA, the CDR3 is TGTGCCAGCAGGGGACAGCAGAATGAAAAACTGTTTTTT.

The chain uses TRBV2 and TRBJ2-3; D is undetermined. Trimming cost V 6 bases and J 2 bases, with 12 bases left between them. Germline CDR1 is SNHLY and CDR2 is FYNNEI. The CDR3 covers 14 residues. The CDR3 DNA is TGTGCCAGCAGCCTAGACGGTTTCACAGATACGCAGTATTTT. This encodes CASSLDGFTDTQYF.

V gene TRBV5-1 combines with J gene TRBJ1-1, with a tentative D call TRBD1 (5 bases). Germline lookup yields CDR1 SGHRS and CDR2 YFSETQ. Trimming cost V 4 bases and J 4 bases, with 14 bases left between them. This CDR3 comprises 14 residues. The CDR3, as DNA: TGCGCCAGCAGCCCCCAGGGAGGGGCCACTGAAGCTTTCTTT. Its translation: CASSPQGGATEAFF.

This rearrangement joins TRBV6-5 to TRBJ1-2; a weak D match, TRBD1 (6 bases). Germline CDR1 MNHEY, CDR2 SVGAGI. The V end lost 3 bases, the J end lost 5 bases, and 13 bases lay between the germline ends. The CDR3 is 14 residues long. The chain's CDR3 is CASSYSQGGYGYTF. CDR3 in DNA: TGTGCCAGCAGTTATTCACAGGGCGGGTATGGCTACACCTTC.

The rearrangement links TRBV6-5 to TRBJ2-3; TRBD1 matches at 9 bases. The CDR3 has 14 residues. Germline CDR1 is MNHEY and CDR2 is SVGAGI. The trim removed 6 bases at V and 9 bases at J, leaving 10 bases unmatched. CDR3 protein: CASSQGTGMITQYF. In DNA form, the CDR3 reads TGTGCCAGCAGCCAAGGGACAGGGATGATCACGCAGTATTTT.

The J gene is TRBJ2-7, the V gene TRBV7-3, with 8 bases aligning to TRBD1. The CDR3 is made up of 13 amino acids. CDR1 is SGHTA, CDR2 FQGTGA, per germline. The ends lost 2 bases at V and 5 bases at J; junction bases unmatched: 2. The CDR3 region is CASSLWTGHEQYF. Written as DNA, the CDR3 is TGTGCCAGCAGCTTATGGACAGGGCACGAGCAGTACTTC.

For this clone: This same CDR3 is encoded by further DNA sequences in the sample. V usage is TRBV5-1 and J usage is TRBJ2-3; no firm D call. Trimming took 4 bases from V and 0 from J, leaving 9 bases between them. Per the germline V gene, CDR1 is SGHRS and CDR2 is YFSETQ. The CDR3 consists of 14 residues. The CDR3 region is CASSLASSTDTQYF. The CDR3 DNA follows: TGCGCCAGCAGCCTCGCGTCGAGCACAGATACGCAGTATTTT.

The chain is built from TRBV7-2 and TRBJ1-2; D is undetermined. Per the germline V gene, CDR1 is SGHTA and CDR2 is FQGNSA. V gave up 6 bases and J gave up 0 bases, with 8 bases separating them. The CDR3 sequence is 13 residues long. The CDR3 region is CASRTGTNYGYTF. Written as DNA, the CDR3 is TGTGCCAGCAGGACCGGGACTAACTATGGCTACACCTTC.

This rearrangement joins TRBV14 to TRBJ2-7; 8 nucleotides line up with TRBD1. There are 14 residues in the CDR3. V was clipped by 2 bases and J by 8 bases; unmatched bases: 8. Germline V gives CDR1 SGHDN, CDR2 FVKESK. CDR3 in amino acids: CASSQLGQGGKQYF. CDR3 DNA sequence: TGTGCCAGCAGCCAACTAGGACAGGGTGGGAAGCAGTACTTC.

Remarks on this clone: Other DNA sequences in the sample encode the same CDR3. V is TRBV18 and J is TRBJ1-3; the match to TRBD1 covers 9 bases. CDR1 and CDR2 (germline): KGHSH, LQKENI. Trimming took 4 bases from V and 1 from J; bases not matched to a gene: 2. The CDR3 spans 15 residues. The CDR3 loop reads CASSLGQGSGNTIYF. CDR3 nucleotide sequence: TGTGCCAGCTCACTCGGACAGGGGTCTGGAAACACCATATATTTT.

This chain links TRBV28 with TRBJ1-2; D call uncertain. The CDR3 is made up of 18 amino acids. V lost 5 bases and J 2 bases, leaving 24 bases between the germline ends. Germline V gives CDR1 MDHEN, CDR2 SYDVKM. CDR3 amino acids: CASSPASLEQSWNYGYTF. The CDR3 DNA reads TGTGCCAGCAGTCCCGCCTCACTTGAACAGTCTTGGAACTATGGCTACACCTTC.

This clone was detected once. The rearrangement joins TRBV6-2 or TRBV6-3 to TRBJ1-6; D call uncertain. There are 13 residues in the CDR3. Trimming pared 2 bases from V and 7 bases from J, leaving 6 bases between. Germline CDR1 MNHEY, CDR2 SVGEGT. CDR3 in DNA: TGTGCCAGCAGTTACCAACAAAATTCACCCCTCCACTTT. Translated, it gives CASSYQQNSPLHF.